This is a list of T cell receptor beta chains from one sample in a study of shared clonotypes between healthy human individuals. Sequenced by immunoSEQ multiplex PCR; TCRdb stores in-frame clones only, minus some. The sample consists of about 110,000 clones, 68% of them appearing once. The sample consisted of memory CD8+ T cells sorted from blood. The receptors originated from a woman aged 25 to 39 in good health. CDR3s leave out the opening cysteine and the closing phenylalanine or tryptophan. Each record gives: CDR3 protein, J gene, V gene, clone size. The size field is filled for only some rows; it gives once, few, many or a size class.

CDR3aa: ASSQAGTSSGVDTGELF
j_gene: TRBJ2-2
v_gene: TRBV4-2
abundance: -

CDR3aa: ASSLFLAGVTPHEQF
j_gene: TRBJ2-1
v_gene: TRBV5-1
abundance: once

CDR3aa: ASSLTLLREQY
j_gene: TRBJ2-7
v_gene: TRBV11-2
abundance: -

CDR3aa: ASSVGETQY
j_gene: TRBJ2-5
v_gene: TRBV6-1
abundance: -

CDR3aa: AWSVSQNTEAF
j_gene: TRBJ1-1
v_gene: TRBV30
abundance: -

CDR3aa: ASSDPNSPLH
j_gene: TRBJ1-6
v_gene: TRBV6-1
abundance: -

CDR3aa: ASRDRTNNYEQY
j_gene: TRBJ2-7
v_gene: TRBV6-1
abundance: few

CDR3aa: ASSMAALYSNQPQH
j_gene: TRBJ1-5
v_gene: TRBV19
abundance: -

CDR3aa: ASSERGDRGYEQY
j_gene: TRBJ2-7
v_gene: TRBV25-1
abundance: -

CDR3aa: ASSLEGVGTIY
j_gene: TRBJ1-3
v_gene: TRBV5-1
abundance: -

CDR3aa: ASSLSAGGPYNEQF
j_gene: TRBJ2-1
v_gene: TRBV27
abundance: -

CDR3aa: ASSDSGNSPLH
j_gene: TRBJ1-6
v_gene: TRBV6-4
abundance: -